What follows are 25 T cell receptor beta chains derived from one specimen sequenced in a study of T cells in Graves' hyperthyroidism and ophthalmopathy. RNA transcripts served as the template for amplifying TCR beta CDR3 regions. Carried out on the TCR CDR3, a first-round RT-PCR used the HTBI primer set. TCRdb used MiXCR to reprocess the multiplex PCR reads, holding one entry per CDR3 protein. The profile shows 400,000 to 450,000 distinct CDR3 sequences, roughly 15% of them singletons. The sequencing input was blood. The receptors derive from a man aged 18 to 29 with Graves' ophthalmopathy.

This clonotype was seen only a few times. The rearrangement uses TRBV28 and TRBJ2-1, with TRBD2 matching over 7 bases. The CDR3 runs 19 residues. Germline lookup yields CDR1 MDHEN and CDR2 SYDVKM. Trimming cost V 6 bases and J 0 bases; bases outside gene matches: 17. This CDR3 is CASSRSLILAPSSYNEQFF. CDR3 in DNA: TGTGCCAGCAGCCGTAGCCTCATACTAGCGCCGAGCTCCTACAATGAGCAGTTCTTC.

This clonotype was counted at least ten times. This chain uses TRBV7-6 with TRBJ2-5; 7 bases are a match to TRBD2. The ends lost 4 bases at V and 5 bases at J; junction bases unmatched: 4. Per germline, CDR1 SGHVS and CDR2 FNYEAQ. CDR3 length: 13 amino acids. CDR3 DNA sequence: TGTGCCAGCAGCTGGGGACTATCGGAGACCCAGTACTTC. It is translated as CASSWGLSETQYF.

This clonotype was picked up many times. The V call is TRBV6-1, the J call TRBJ1-4; D is unresolved. The CDR3 spans 13 residues. From germline, CDR1 is MNHNS and CDR2 SASEGT. V lost 0 bases to trimming and J lost 6 bases, with 5 bases between them. For the CDR3, the DNA is TGTGCCAGCAGTGAAGCACCGGATGAAAAACTGTTTTTT. It codes for CASSEAPDEKLFF.

Ten or more counts support this clonotype. This sequence joins TRBV18 and TRBJ1-1, with 7 bases aligning to TRBD1. J was trimmed by 2 bases and V by 3 bases; bases with no gene match: 9. The CDR3 totals 16 residues. CDR1 and CDR2 from the germline V gene are KGHSH and LQKENI. The CDR3 sequence is CASSPRLGQVNTEAFF. CDR3 DNA sequence: TGTGCCAGCTCACCCCGGCTTGGACAGGTAAACACTGAAGCTTTCTTT.

This clonotype has ten or more counts. The chain couples TRBV5-1 to TRBJ2-3; 9 bases are shared with TRBD2. This CDR3 contains 15 residues. Germline V lookup: CDR1 SGHRS, CDR2 YFSETQ. After removal of 2 bases from V and 3 bases from J, the junction contained 4 bases not matched to a gene. The CDR3 region is CASSLGLAITDTQYF. Written as DNA, the CDR3 is TGCGCCAGCAGCTTAGGACTAGCGATAACAGATACGCAGTATTTT.

There are many counts of this clonotype. The V gene is TRBV18, the J gene TRBJ2-5; maybe TRBD1 (5 bases). Deletions cut 9 bases from V and 2 bases from J, with 10 bases between. The germline gives CDR1 KGHSH, CDR2 LQKENI. The CDR3 has 12 amino acids. The CDR3 is CASSTEQETQYF. The CDR3 DNA is TGTGCCAGTTCGACAGAACAAGAGACCCAGTACTTC.

CDR3 sequence: CASRAGGYEKLFF. CDR3 in DNA: TGCGCCAGCAGAGCGGGGGGGTATGAAAAACTGTTTTTT. The V gene is TRBV5-1, the J gene TRBJ1-4; tentatively, D is TRBD1 (5 bases). Trimming stripped 5 bases from V and 6 bases from J, with 11 bases between. This CDR3 has 13 residues. Germline V gene data show CDR1 as SGHRS and CDR2 as YFSETQ. The full variable domain, in which reference TRBV5-1 and TRBJ1-4 provide the parts outside the CDR3, is KAGVTQTPRYLIKTRGQQVTLSCSPISGHRSVSWYQQTPGQGLQFLFEYFSETQRNKGNFPGRFSGRQFSNSRSEMNVSTLELGDSALYLCASRAGGYEKLFFGSGTQLSVL.

This clonotype came up many times. The CDR3 sequence is CASSIGLGAYEQYF. As DNA, the CDR3 is TGTGCCAGCAGCATTGGACTAGGGGCCTACGAGCAGTACTTC. The genes are TRBV12-3 or TRBV12-4 and TRBJ2-7, with TRBD2 matching over 7 bases. V shed 6 bases, J shed 2 bases, and the junction held 7 bases outside the gene matches. The CDR3 has 14 amino acids.

This clonotype was seen at least ten times. CDR3 loop: CASSLEPSTYGTDTQYF. CDR3 nucleotide sequence: TGTGCCAGCAGCTTAGAGCCCAGCACTTACGGCACAGATACGCAGTATTTT. The chain carries TRBV11-3 and TRBJ2-3; D not certain. Trimming left V 0 bases short and J 1 base short, with 14 bases between. There are 17 residues in the CDR3. Germline CDR1 and CDR2: SGHNT and YENEEA. Full variable domain (remainder filled in from reference TRBV11-3 and TRBJ2-3): EAGVVQSPRYKIIEKKQPVAFWCNPISGHNTLYWYLQNLGQGPELLIRYENEEAVDDSQLPKDRFSAERLKGVDSTLKIQPAELGDSAVYLCASSLEPSTYGTDTQYFGPGTRLTVL.

This clonotype was seen ten or more times. The chain uses TRBV7-9 and TRBJ2-4; no clear D. The CDR3 is 16 residues long. V lost 5 bases and J 0 bases, leaving 14 bases between the germline ends. The germline CDR1 and CDR2 sequences are SEHNR and FQNEAQ (reference sequence). Written as DNA, the CDR3 is TGTGCCAGCAGCGAACGGATGAGCGTAGCCAAAAACATTCAGTACTTC. Its protein is CASSERMSVAKNIQYF.

This clonotype was seen many times. The chain links TRBV12-3 or TRBV12-4 to TRBJ1-5; D unresolved. Trimming took 4 bases from V and 0 from J, leaving 10 bases between them. This CDR3 is built from 15 residues. The CDR3 protein is CASSSDGYSNQPQHF. As DNA, the CDR3 is TGTGCCAGCAGTTCGGACGGTTATAGCAATCAGCCCCAGCATTTT.

Ten or more counts support this clonotype. The chain is built from TRBV6-1 and TRBJ2-7; 8 bases align to TRBD1. J lost 4 bases, V lost 1 base, and 6 bases had no gene match. CDR3 length: 15 residues. Looked up from germline, CDR1 is MNHNS and CDR2 is SASEGT. The CDR3: CASSEGTGRSYEQYF. In nucleotides, the CDR3 is TGTGCCAGCAGTGAAGGGACAGGGCGGTCATACGAGCAGTACTTC.

The sample holds many counts of this clonotype. This chain joins TRBV18 and TRBJ1-1, with D possibly TRBD1 on 5 matching bases. This CDR3 contains 12 residues. In germline, CDR1 is KGHSH, CDR2 LQKENI. The V and J ends lost 3 bases and 6 bases respectively, with 8 bases between them. The CDR3 here is CASSPGAAEAFF. CDR3 DNA: TGTGCCAGCTCACCCGGGGCGGCTGAAGCTTTCTTT.

In its sample, this clonotype was seen a few times. V and J are TRBV7-6 and TRBJ2-1; the match to TRBD2 covers 9 bases. V was clipped by 5 bases and J by 9 bases; unmatched bases: 17. From germline, CDR1 is SGHVS and CDR2 FNYEAQ. This CDR3 is built from 17 residues. For the CDR3, the DNA is TGTGCCAGCAGCGAACCGGCAGCGGGGGGATTCAACAGTGAGCAGTTCTTC. Translated, it gives CASSEPAAGGFNSEQFF.

Remarks on this clonotype: The junction departs from germline at one end; a sequencing error may be responsible. This chain links TRBV20-1 with TRBJ1-2, with D unresolved. CDR1 is DFQATT and CDR2 is SNEGSKA in the germline V gene (reference sequence). The CDR3 length is 15 residues. CDR3 loop: CSAGDRPSINYGYTF. The CDR3 DNA reads TGCAGTGCTGGAGATCGTCCTTCTATCAACTATGGCTACACCTTC.

This chain joins TRBV6-1 and TRBJ2-2, with a possible D match to TRBD1 (5 bases). The germline CDR1 and CDR2 sequences are MNHNS and SASEGT. This CDR3 contains 15 residues. Trimming removed 1 base from V and 2 bases from J, with 8 bases in between. The CDR3 spells CASSEEGFNTGELFF. The CDR3 DNA sequence: TGTGCCAGCAGTGAAGAGGGGTTTAACACCGGGGAGCTGTTTTTT.

This clonotype showed up many times. The chain recombines TRBV7-2 with TRBJ1-2, with D perhaps TRBD1 (5 bases). The germline V gene has CDR1 SGHTA and CDR2 FQGNSA. The CDR3 runs to 14 residues. Between the trimmed V and J ends, which lost 6 bases and 0 bases, there was a span of 11 bases. This CDR3 reads CASSSDRANYGYTF. The DNA for the CDR3 is TGTGCCAGCAGTAGCGACAGAGCTAACTATGGCTACACCTTC.

There are many counts of this clonotype. The J gene is TRBJ2-1, the V gene TRBV15, with D maybe TRBD1 (6 bases). The CDR3 covers 16 residues. The V gene lost 4 bases and the J gene lost 7 bases, with 20 bases spanning the gap. Germline lookup yields CDR1 LNHNV and CDR2 YYDKDF (reference sequence). CDR3 protein: CATSKRDRWLENEQFF. The CDR3 DNA sequence: TGTGCCACCAGCAAGCGCGACAGGTGGTTGGAGAATGAGCAGTTCTTC.

This clonotype has at least ten counts. V usage is TRBV6-6 and J usage is TRBJ1-1; D possibly corresponds to TRBD1 (5 bases). CDR3 length: 17 amino acids. Germline V CDR1 and CDR2: MNHNY, SVGAGI (reference sequence). V shed 2 bases and J shed 8 bases, with 24 bases lying between them. CDR3 amino acids: CASSYPVGGTFKAEAFF. In DNA, the CDR3 is TGTGCCAGCAGTTACCCGGTTGGGGGTACGTTCAAGGCCGAAGCTTTCTTT.

The chain recombines TRBV6-5 with TRBJ1-1; D possibly corresponds to TRBD1 (6 bases). The CDR3 loop spans 15 amino acids. The germline gives CDR1 MNHEY, CDR2 SVGAGI. V lost 2 bases and J lost 4, with 14 bases in between. CDR3 bases: TGTGCCAGCAGTTACAGGGGGTATTGGGGCACTGAAGCTTTCTTT. Translation: CASSYRGYWGTEAFF.

The table lists this clonotype with many counts. V gene TRBV7-9 combines with J gene TRBJ2-5, with TRBD1 as a possible D gene (5 bases). V gave up 4 bases and J gave up 1 base, with 10 bases separating them. The germline gives CDR1 SEHNR, CDR2 FQNEAQ (reference sequence). The CDR3 runs to 14 residues. CDR3 DNA: TGTGCCAGCAGCTCAGCAGGGTTCCAAGAGACCCAGTACTTC. Translated, it gives CASSSAGFQETQYF.

This clonotype was counted ten times or more. This chain joins TRBV12-3 or TRBV12-4 and TRBJ2-5, with 12 nucleotides matching TRBD2. Trimming took 2 bases from V and 4 from J; bases not matched to a gene: 2. The CDR3 consists of 15 residues. The CDR3 bases are TGTGCCAGCAGTTTATCTAGCGGGGGGGTAGAGACCCAGTACTTC. It is translated as CASSLSSGGVETQYF.

This clonotype has a count of ten or more. J is TRBJ2-3 and V is TRBV6-1, with D perhaps matching TRBD2 (7 bases). V was shortened by 5 bases and J by 0 bases, with 27 bases between the two germline ends. The germline CDR1 and CDR2 sequences are MNHNS and SASEGT. This CDR3 is built from 20 residues. As DNA, the CDR3 is TGTGCCAGCAGTTTGGGGGGGGGGGCAATTACTCTGGCAAGCACAGATACGCAGTATTTT. It specifies CASSLGGGAITLASTDTQYF.

V usage is TRBV20-1 and J usage is TRBJ2-3; no clear D gene. The CDR3 loop spans 13 amino acids. CDR1 and CDR2 (germline): DFQATT, SNEGSKA (reference sequence). The ends were cut back, 6 bases at V and 0 bases at J, with 10 bases in the middle. The CDR3 DNA reads as TGCAGTGCCCCGACCGACAGCACAGATACGCAGTATTTT. Protein: CSAPTDSTDTQYF.

This clonotype was seen ten or more times. CDR3 sequence: CASSSLLSGNQPQHF. The DNA for the CDR3 is TGTGCCAGCAGTTCTCTCCTATCGGGTAATCAGCCCCAGCATTTT. The chain joins TRBV12-3 or TRBV12-4 to TRBJ1-5; D is ambiguous. The CDR3 loop spans 15 amino acids. Between the trimmed V and J ends, which lost 4 bases and 4 bases, there was a span of 14 bases.